Below, one TCR beta chain is given with its context. This likely stems from a read error, as it lies one base from a far larger clone. This record comes from a study of low-dose radiotherapy and immunotherapy resistance in tumors. The overall study: Those assigned to Cohort 2 were treated with 1 Gy per fraction every two weeks (13 Gy in total over 26 weeks).

Both TCRalpha and TCRbeta chains were reverse transcribed with V-gene-specific primers. The authors ran 15 to 20 PCR cycles to amplify TCRs with a constant-region primer and V-primer adapter. Using its own MiXCR run on the reads, TCRdb lists one record per CDR3 protein. The profile shows 80,000 or so distinct CDR3 sequences, around 17% of them singletons. Time point of the sample: after trial treatment. Treatment meaning: LDRT plus nivolumab, ipilimumab, low-dose cyclophosphamide and aspirin (RACIN trial). This CDR3 spans 14 amino acids. The germline gives CDR1 MNHGY, CDR2 SVAAGI. The sequencing here drew on PBMCs, taken after low-dose radiotherapy plus immunotherapy. The chain has TRBV6-9 and TRBJ1-1; TRBD1 agrees at 7 bases. The receptor's source is a male donor with prostate cancer. This CDR3 reads CASREQGLNTVAFF. The CDR3 DNA reads as TGTGCCAGCAGGGAACAGGGGTTGAACACTGTAGCTTTCTTT.